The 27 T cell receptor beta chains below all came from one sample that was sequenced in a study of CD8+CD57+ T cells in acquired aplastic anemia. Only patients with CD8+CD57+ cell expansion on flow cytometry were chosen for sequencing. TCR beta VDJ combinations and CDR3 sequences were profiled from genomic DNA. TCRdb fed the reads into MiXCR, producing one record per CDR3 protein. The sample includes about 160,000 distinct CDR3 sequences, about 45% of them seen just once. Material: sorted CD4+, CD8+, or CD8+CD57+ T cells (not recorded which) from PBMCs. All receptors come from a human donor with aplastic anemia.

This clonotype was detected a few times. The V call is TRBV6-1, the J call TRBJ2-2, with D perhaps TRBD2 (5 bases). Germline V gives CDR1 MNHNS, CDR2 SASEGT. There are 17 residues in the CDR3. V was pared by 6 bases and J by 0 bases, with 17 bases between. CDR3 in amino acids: CASSHLLVGTNTGELFF. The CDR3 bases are TGTGCCAGCAGCCACCTACTCGTCGGGACGAACACCGGGGAGCTGTTTTTT.

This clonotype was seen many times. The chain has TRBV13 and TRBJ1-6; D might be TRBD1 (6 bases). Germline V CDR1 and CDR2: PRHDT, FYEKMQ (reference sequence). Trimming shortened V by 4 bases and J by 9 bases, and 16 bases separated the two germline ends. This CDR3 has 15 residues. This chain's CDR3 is CASSYKQGLVSPLHF. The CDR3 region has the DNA TGTGCCAGCAGCTACAAACAGGGACTGGTTTCACCCCTCCACTTT.

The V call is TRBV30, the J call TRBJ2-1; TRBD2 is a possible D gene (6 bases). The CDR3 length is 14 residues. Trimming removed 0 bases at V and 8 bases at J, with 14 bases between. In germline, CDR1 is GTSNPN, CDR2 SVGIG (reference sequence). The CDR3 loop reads CAWSVGLATDEQFF. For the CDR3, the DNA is TGTGCCTGGAGTGTAGGGCTAGCGACCGATGAGCAGTTCTTC.

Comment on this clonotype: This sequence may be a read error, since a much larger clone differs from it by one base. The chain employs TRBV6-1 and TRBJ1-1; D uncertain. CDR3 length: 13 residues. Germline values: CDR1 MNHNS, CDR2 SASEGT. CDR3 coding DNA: TGTGCCAGCAGTGAATCGACCGGTACTGAAGGTTTCTTT. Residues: CASSESTGTEGFF.

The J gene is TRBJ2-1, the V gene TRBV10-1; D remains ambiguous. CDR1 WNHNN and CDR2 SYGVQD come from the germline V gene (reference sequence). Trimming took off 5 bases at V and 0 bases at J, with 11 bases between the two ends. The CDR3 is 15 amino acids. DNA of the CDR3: TGCGCCAGCAGTAGCGTTCCAAGCTCCTACAATGAGCAGTTCTTC. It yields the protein CASSSVPSSYNEQFF.

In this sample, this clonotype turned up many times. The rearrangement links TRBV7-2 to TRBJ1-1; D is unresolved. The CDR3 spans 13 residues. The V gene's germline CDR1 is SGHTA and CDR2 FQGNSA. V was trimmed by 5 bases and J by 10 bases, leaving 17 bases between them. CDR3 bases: TGTGCCAGCAGCATCGCGACCGTGGCGGGAGCTTTCTTT. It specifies CASSIATVAGAFF.

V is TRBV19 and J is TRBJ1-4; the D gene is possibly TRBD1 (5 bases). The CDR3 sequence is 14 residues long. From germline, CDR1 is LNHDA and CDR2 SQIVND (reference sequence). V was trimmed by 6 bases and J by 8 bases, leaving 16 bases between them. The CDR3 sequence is CASSTDRPIEKLFF. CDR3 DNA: TGTGCCAGTAGCACAGACAGACCGATAGAAAAACTGTTTTTT.

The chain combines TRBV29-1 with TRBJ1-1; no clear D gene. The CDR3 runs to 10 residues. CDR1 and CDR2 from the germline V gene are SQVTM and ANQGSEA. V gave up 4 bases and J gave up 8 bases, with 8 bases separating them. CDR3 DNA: TGCAGCGTTGGGACTTTAGAAGCTTTCTTT. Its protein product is CSVGTLEAFF. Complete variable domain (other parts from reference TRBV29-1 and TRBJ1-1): SAVISQKPSRDICQRGTSLTIQCQVDSQVTMMFWYRQQPGQSLTLIATANQGSEATYESGFVIDKFPISRPNLTFSTLTVSNMSPEDSSIYLCSVGTLEAFFGQGTRLTVV.

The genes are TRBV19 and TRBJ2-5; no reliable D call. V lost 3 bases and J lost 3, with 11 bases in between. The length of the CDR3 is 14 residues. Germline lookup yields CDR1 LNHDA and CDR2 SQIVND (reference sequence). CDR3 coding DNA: TGTGCCAGTAGTATGGCGTCCTGGGAAGAGACCCAGTACTTC. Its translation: CASSMASWEETQYF.

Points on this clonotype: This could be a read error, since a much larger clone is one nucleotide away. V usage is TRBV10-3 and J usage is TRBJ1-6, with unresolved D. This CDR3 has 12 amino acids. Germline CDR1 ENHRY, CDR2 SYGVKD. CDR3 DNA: TGTGCCAGCAGTATCTATAATTCACCCCTCCGCTTT. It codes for CASSIYNSPLRF.

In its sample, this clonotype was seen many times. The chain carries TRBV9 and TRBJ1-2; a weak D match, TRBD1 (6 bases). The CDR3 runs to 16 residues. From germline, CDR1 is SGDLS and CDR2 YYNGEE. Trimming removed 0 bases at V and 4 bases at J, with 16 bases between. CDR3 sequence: CASSVGEQGRGYGYTF. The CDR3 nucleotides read TGTGCCAGCAGCGTAGGGGAACAGGGCAGAGGCTATGGCTACACCTTC. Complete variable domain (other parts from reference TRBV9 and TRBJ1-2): DSGVTQTPKHLITATGQRVTLRCSPRSGDLSVYWYQQSLDQGLQFLIQYYNGEERAKGNILERFSAQQFPDLHSELNLSSLELGDSALYFCASSVGEQGRGYGYTFGSGTRLTVV.

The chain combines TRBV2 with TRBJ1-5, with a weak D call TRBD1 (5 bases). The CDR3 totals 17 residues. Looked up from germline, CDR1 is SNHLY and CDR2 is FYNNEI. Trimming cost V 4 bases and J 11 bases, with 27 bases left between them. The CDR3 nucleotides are TGTGCCAGCAGTGTGTCCGGGGCAGGGTGGGAGCAAGAGACCCAGCATTTT. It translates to CASSVSGAGWEQETQHF. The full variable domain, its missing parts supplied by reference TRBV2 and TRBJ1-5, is EPEVTQTPSHQVTQMGQEVILRCVPISNHLYFYWYRQILGQKVEFLVSFYNNEISEKSEIFDDQFSVERPDGSNFTLKIRSTKLEDSAMYFCASSVSGAGWEQETQHFGDGTRLSIL.

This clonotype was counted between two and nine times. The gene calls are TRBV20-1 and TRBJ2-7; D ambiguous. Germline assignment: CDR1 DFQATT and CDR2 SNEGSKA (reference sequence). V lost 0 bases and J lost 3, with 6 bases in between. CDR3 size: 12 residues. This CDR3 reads CSARDSVYEQYF. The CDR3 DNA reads TGCAGTGCTAGAGATTCCGTCTACGAGCAGTACTTC.

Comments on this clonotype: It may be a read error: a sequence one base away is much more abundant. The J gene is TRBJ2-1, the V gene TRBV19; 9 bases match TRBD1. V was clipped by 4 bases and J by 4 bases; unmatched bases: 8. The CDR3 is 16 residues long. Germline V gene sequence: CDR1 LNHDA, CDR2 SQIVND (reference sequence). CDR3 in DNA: TGTGCCAGTAGTACAGTGGGACAGGGACAATACAATGAGCAGTTCTTC. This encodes CASSTVGQGQYNEQFF.

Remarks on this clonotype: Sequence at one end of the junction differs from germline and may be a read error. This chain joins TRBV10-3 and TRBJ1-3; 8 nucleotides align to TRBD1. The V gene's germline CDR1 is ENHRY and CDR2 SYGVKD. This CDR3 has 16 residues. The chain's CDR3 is CASSYSTQTGENTIYF. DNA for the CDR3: TGTGCCAGCAGTTACTCGACTCAGACAGGGGAAAACACCATATATTTT.

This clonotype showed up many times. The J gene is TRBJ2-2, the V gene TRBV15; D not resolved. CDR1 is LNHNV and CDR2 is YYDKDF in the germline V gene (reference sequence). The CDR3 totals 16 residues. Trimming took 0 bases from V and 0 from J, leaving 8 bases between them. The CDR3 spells CATSREAGSNTGELFF. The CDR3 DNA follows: TGTGCCACCAGCAGAGAGGCAGGCTCGAACACCGGGGAGCTGTTTTTT.

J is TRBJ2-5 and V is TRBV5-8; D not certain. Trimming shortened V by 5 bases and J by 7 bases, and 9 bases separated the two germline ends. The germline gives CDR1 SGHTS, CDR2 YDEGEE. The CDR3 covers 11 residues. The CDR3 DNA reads TGTGCCAGCAGTTTAACCACGACCCAGTACTTC. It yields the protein CASSLTTTQYF. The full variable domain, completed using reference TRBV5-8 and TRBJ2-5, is EAGVTQSPTHLIKTRGQQATLRCSPISGHTSVYWYQQALGLGLQFLLWYDEGEERNRGNFPPRFSGRQFPNYSSELNVNALELEDSALYLCASSLTTTQYFGPGTRLLVL.

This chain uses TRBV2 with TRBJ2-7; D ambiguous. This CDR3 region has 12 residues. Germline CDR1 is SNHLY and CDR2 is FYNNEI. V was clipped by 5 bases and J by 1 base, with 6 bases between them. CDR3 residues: CASSHDSYEQYF. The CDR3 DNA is TGTGCCAGCAGTCACGATTCCTACGAGCAGTACTTC.

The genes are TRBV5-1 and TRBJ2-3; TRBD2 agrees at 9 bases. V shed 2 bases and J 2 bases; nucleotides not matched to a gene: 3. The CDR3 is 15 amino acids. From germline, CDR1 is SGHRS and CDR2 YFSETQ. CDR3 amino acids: CASSLAGGATDTQYF. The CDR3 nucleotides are TGCGCCAGCAGCTTAGCGGGGGGAGCCACAGATACGCAGTATTTT.

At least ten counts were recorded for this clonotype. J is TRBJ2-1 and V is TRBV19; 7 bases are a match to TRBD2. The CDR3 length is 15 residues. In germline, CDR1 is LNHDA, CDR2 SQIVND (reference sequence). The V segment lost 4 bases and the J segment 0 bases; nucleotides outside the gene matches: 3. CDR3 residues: CASSTRGSSYNEQFF. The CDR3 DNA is TGTGCCAGTAGTACTCGCGGGAGCTCCTACAATGAGCAGTTCTTC.

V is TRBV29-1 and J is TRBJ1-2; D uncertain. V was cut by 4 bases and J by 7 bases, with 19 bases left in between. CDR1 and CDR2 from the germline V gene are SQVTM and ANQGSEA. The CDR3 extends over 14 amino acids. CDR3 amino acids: CSVAADPLGTGYTF. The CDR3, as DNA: TGCAGCGTTGCCGCGGATCCCCTAGGAACTGGCTACACCTTC.

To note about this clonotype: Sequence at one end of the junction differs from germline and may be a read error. The CDR3 sequence is CANSLGALGGYTF. CDR3 in DNA: TGCGCCAACAGCTTAGGGGCCCTGGGGGGCTACACCTTC. V is TRBV5-1 and J is TRBJ1-2, with a weak D call TRBD1 (5 bases). CDR3 length: 13 amino acids. CDR1 is SGHRS, CDR2 YFSETQ, per germline.

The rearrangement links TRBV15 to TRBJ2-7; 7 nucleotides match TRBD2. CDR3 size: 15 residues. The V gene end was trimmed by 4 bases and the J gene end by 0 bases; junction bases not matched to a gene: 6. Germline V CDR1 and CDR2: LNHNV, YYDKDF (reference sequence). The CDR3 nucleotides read TGTGCCACCAGCACAAAACTAGCGTCCTCCTACGAGCAGTACTTC. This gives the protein CATSTKLASSYEQYF.

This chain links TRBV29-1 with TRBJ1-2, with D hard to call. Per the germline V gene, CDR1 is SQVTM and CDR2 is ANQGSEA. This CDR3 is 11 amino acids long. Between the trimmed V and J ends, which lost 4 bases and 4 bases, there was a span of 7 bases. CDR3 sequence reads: CSVGDSYGYTF. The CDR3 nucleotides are TGCAGCGTTGGAGATAGCTATGGCTACACCTTC.

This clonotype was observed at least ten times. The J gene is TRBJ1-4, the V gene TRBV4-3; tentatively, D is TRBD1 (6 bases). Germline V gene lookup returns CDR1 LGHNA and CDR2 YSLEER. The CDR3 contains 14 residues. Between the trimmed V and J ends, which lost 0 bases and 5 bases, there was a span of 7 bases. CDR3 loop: CASSQERGNEKLFF. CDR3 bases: TGCGCCAGCAGCCAAGAGAGGGGGAATGAAAAACTGTTTTTT.

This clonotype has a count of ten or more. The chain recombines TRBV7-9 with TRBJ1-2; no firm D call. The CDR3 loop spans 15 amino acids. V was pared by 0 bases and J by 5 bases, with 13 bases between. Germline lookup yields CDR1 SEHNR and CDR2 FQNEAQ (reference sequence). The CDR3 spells CASSLAAAGRYGYTF. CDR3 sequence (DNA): TGTGCCAGCAGCTTAGCGGCAGCTGGTAGGTATGGCTACACCTTC.

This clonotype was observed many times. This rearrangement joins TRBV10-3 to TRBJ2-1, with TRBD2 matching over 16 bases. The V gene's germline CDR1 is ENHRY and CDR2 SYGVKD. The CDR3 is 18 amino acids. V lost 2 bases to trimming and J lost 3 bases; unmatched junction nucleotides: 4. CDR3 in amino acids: CAISEAGLAGGYYNEQFF. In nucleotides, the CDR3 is TGTGCCATCAGTGAGGCGGGACTAGCGGGAGGGTACTACAATGAGCAGTTCTTC.